Presented here are 3 T cell receptor beta chains from one specimen sequenced in a study of CD8+ T cells in alopecia areata. Investigators isolated RNA and reverse transcribed it into cDNA to act as the sequencing template. Sequenced by immunoSEQ multiplex PCR; TCRdb stores in-frame clones only, minus some. The table includes 100,000 to 130,000 clones, 80% to 85% detected once. Indicated treatment: oral pan-JAK inhibitor, 5-10 mg twice daily. The sequences come from CD8+ T cells sorted from blood, collected at week 24, from a patient treated with tofacitinib. Receptors were obtained from a human donor with alopecia areata.

The genes are TRBV4-1 and TRBJ1-1; 7 positions match TRBD1. Per the germline V gene, CDR1 is MGHRA and CDR2 is YSYEKL. J was trimmed by 5 bases and V by 0 bases; bases with no gene match: 3. There are 14 residues in the CDR3. The CDR3 region is CASSQEQGWTEAFF. In nucleotides, the CDR3 is TGCGCCAGCAGCCAAGAACAGGGGTGGACTGAAGCTTTCTTT.

The chain employs TRBV15 and TRBJ1-2; no clear D gene. Germline V gene sequence: CDR1 LNHNV, CDR2 YYDKDF (reference sequence). This CDR3 spans 11 amino acids. With 6 bases removed from V and 4 bases from J, the gap between germline ends came to 6 bases. The CDR3 sequence is CATRDGYGYTF. CDR3 DNA sequence: TGTGCCACCAGGGACGGCTATGGCTACACCTTC.

The V call is TRBV18, the J call TRBJ2-7; D is unresolved. Germline V gives CDR1 KGHSH, CDR2 LQKENI. The CDR3 totals 14 residues. Trimming removed 3 bases at V and 1 base at J, with 10 bases between. The CDR3 spells CASSPPETSYEQYF. CDR3 nucleotides: TGTGCCAGCTCACCGCCGGAGACTTCCTACGAGCAGTACTTC.